The text below deals with one T cell receptor beta chain. This receptor's antigen is unknown. Spanning cysteine to phenylalanine, the CDR3 consists of 14 amino acids. Only CDR3 DNA remains: 42 bases, in frame from the first base. For CDR1 and CDR2, the germline V gene lists SGHTA and FQGNSA. Trimmed from V: 5 bases; trimmed from J: 9 bases; junction bases lacking a gene match: 12. This sample was taken from a study of cytomegalovirus exposure and HLA in healthy donors (dated by TCRdb to about 2017). Describing the broader study: In an earlier analysis of under 600 of the donors, 276 Gb of sequence data and 100 million or so unique TCR beta sequences from about 179 million T cells were reported. Every repertoire in the discovery cohort had been generated on one and the same sequencing platform. In an earlier analysis of over 550 of the donors, high-throughput TCR beta sequencing was used to judge whether each TCR beta V gene segment behaved as functional or pseudogenic. Rather than drawing on any new phenotypic data, the later analysis identified candidate immune exposures from TCR beta sequences and the way those sequences occurred across donors. HLA typing included class I and class II loci at four-digit resolution. To predict cytomegalovirus infection status, the study brought together high-throughput TCR immunosequencing, statistical association of individual TCRs with disease status, and machine learning. A later genetic analysis used genome-wide SNP genotypes for about 65% of the roughly 700 donors, treating that subset as a discovery cohort. Because of strong linkage in the cohort, roughly five DR-DQ haplotypes were treated as single units for association and clustering. Among the roughly 430 genotyped donors, roughly 80% belonged to the genetic ancestry cluster associated with self-reported Caucasian donors. The study used immunosequencing to profile the T cell repertoires of approximately 690 subjects and linked those repertoires to cytomegalovirus serostatus. The number of donors typed differed by locus, with about 629-630 for A, B, C, DRB1 and DQB1, more than 500 for DQA1, over 600 for DPA1, and under 490 for DPB1. In addition to the first cohort of 666 subjects, a separate validation cohort of 120 different subjects was used. Around 320 gigabases of sequencing data and tens of millions of unique TCR sequences were included in an early release covering around 650 HLA-typed donors. In a later analysis, previously published TCR beta repertoires from more than 500 donors were re-analyzed and high-resolution HLA genotyping was added so that TCR occurrence patterns could be studied. The study aimed to test whether cataloging public T cell receptors could reveal signatures of past pathogen exposure. On average, over 200,000 unique TCR beta nucleotide sequences were sequenced per donor among several hundred genotyped donors of the cohort, with roughly 18% of those sequences being non-productive. Donor age, sex, ethnicity and CMV serostatus were collected together with the repertoire data. What the authors observed across the whole study: A further reported finding was that TCR beta sequences accurately predicted the HLA-A and HLA-B alleles for most subjects in the first cohort. Some IMGT-functional V segments, including TRBV6-2 and TRBV6-3, could not be distinguished by the 87-base-pair reads and were therefore excluded. Several of the top co-occurrence clusters appeared to be linked to parvovirus B19, influenza, CMV and Epstein-Barr virus, according to a later analysis. In this cohort, only TCR beta chains were sequenced, and detectable features were limited by the absence of alpha or paired-chain data. In the study, some 160 TCR beta chains were listed as associated with cytomegalovirus. In vitro tests confirmed that a few of the cytomegalovirus-associated TCR beta chains recognize cytomegalovirus antigens. According to the authors, the approach could potentially be generalized to other disease states and immunological phenotypes. An association between a missense DCLRE1C variant and V-gene and J-gene trimming of TCR beta chains was found in a later genetic analysis and replicated in an independent cohort. Most TCR sequences were observed very rarely across donors, whereas some public TCRs were present in many individuals. Roughly uniform sequencing depth across donors was assumed in presence/absence analyses, although this assumption may not hold. Broadly in line with IMGT annotations, most TCR beta V segments showed up in productive rearrangements about 90% or about 30% of the time in an earlier analysis of roughly 590 of the donors. Because HLA typing was missing for some donors at each locus, association tests included only the typed subset. In a later analysis, around 15,000 TCR beta sequences were associated with specific HLA alleles at a false discovery rate of 0.05. Linkage disequilibrium might explain the correlated functional status among segregating V segments, but an unknown experimental factor could not be ruled out. For the cohort, immune exposure information was limited to CMV serostatus. A cluster of highly shared sequence variants was judged likely to be a technical artifact of the sequencing pipeline. A later analysis found that TCR association rates varied across HLA loci, with DRB1 alleles showing the most associated TCRs and HLA-C alleles the fewest. When HLA alleles, especially DR and DQ, strongly co-occurred, attributing TCR associations to individual alleles was difficult. In a later genetic analysis, fewer N-insertions in productive TCRs were reported among donors in an Asian-associated ancestry cluster than the approximately 630-donor mean. Because counts were too low, 15 to 20 rarely observed V segments, including chromosome 9 orphons, were excluded from the earlier analysis of around 640 of the donors. In both the original and validation cohorts, the classifier was reported to diagnose cytomegalovirus status with high specificity and sensitivity. In a later analysis, HLA-associated TCR beta chains were found to be more clonally expanded and to have lower generation probabilities than equally common non-associated chains. According to a later analysis, most CMV-associated TCR beta chains appeared to be HLA-restricted, and the HLA associations seemed to be driven largely by CMV exposure.

In total, around 600 healthy bone marrow donors made up the cohort. At the time of sampling, all cohort members were nominally healthy, though unrecorded immune exposures were likely present. The donor tested CMV seronegative and was one of the 352 seronegative cohort members. Every donor gave a peripheral blood sample, and the peripheral blood mononuclear cells from that sample were used for TCR beta sequencing. The Qiagen DNeasy Blood Extraction Kit was used to extract genomic DNA from the blood cell samples. Libraries were made using the immunoSEQ multiplex PCR assay. For the multiplex PCR, a mixture combining 60 forward primers for TCR Vbeta segments and 13 reverse primers for TCR Jbeta segments was used. Amplification of the CDR3 region of rearranged TCR beta genes was performed with a multiplex PCR assay on genomic DNA. The Illumina HiSeq System was used to sequence the amplified TCR beta libraries as 87-base-pair reads. The paper's data handling went like this. A later analysis counted approximately 84 million unique TCR beta chains across the 600 to 850 repertoires, and some 11 million of these chains were shared by at least two donors. Raw reads were error-corrected and collapsed into unique sequences with a nearest-neighbor algorithm that merged closely related sequences to remove PCR and sequencing errors. V, D and J gene segments were assigned by aligning CDR3 sequences to IMGT reference sequences. For a sequence to be retained, at least a six-nucleotide match to both a V gene segment and a J gene segment was required. Rearrangements were classified as productive when the CDR3 lacked stop codons and remained in frame with V and J, and all other rearrangements were classified as non-productive. Following IMGT convention, CDR3 was defined as the stretch from the second conserved V-encoded cysteine up to the conserved J-encoded phenylalanine. The earlier analysis of 587 of the donors excluded any sequence lacking an unambiguous match to a single V gene segment. An earlier analysis of 550 to 650 of the donors classified V segments as functional when productive rearrangements were above 56.7% and as segregating when the standard deviation between donors was above 5%. To diagnose cytomegalovirus status from the catalog of TCR beta chain sequences, a statistical classification framework was built. In a later analysis, TCR nucleotide sequences were compared against IMGT/GENE-DB human TR gene sequences so that V and J genes could be assigned. A later analysis assigned CDR3 sequences and most-parsimonious VDJ recombination scenarios with the TCRdist pipeline. In a later analysis, each TCR beta chain was defined by its CDR3 amino acid sequence together with its V-gene family, and reads lacking a unique V-gene family were excluded. In a later analysis, fewer than 650 highly shared, low-generation-probability nucleotide sequences were removed to address suspected cross-contamination and a sequencing artifact. A later analysis calculated a clonal expansion index for each public chain from normalized within-repertoire ranks of inferred template counts. Generation probabilities in a later analysis came from a VDJ recombination model fitted to out-of-frame rearrangements, and those results were checked against IGoR. In a later analysis, hypergeometric tests were used to score TCR-TCR, TCR-HLA and TCR-CMV co-occurrence, with a repertoire-size bias correction applied to TCR pairs. A later analysis estimated false discovery rates by permuting HLA or CMV assignments 20 times. In a later analysis, co-occurring TCRs were grouped using DBSCAN, and TCRdist sequence similarity was added for clustering within HLA-allele-positive subsets. For co-occurrence clustering, repertoires with fewer than 30,000 or more than 120,000 public chains were excluded, along with roughly 5 repertoires with anomalous nucleotide sharing. TCRdb retrieved this table from immuneACCESS and kept in-frame rearrangements only. Not all clones are present; in checked studies, unresolved V genes account for under half, and no reason is known for the remainder. That table supplies the V and J calls and clone size; D and trimming were determined from the DNA. This sample's records show some 110,000 clones. Of the sample, 1% falls within the top ten clones.

This TCR was recovered from a man aged 18 to 29 in good health and CMV-seronegative. The rearranged segments are TRBV7-2 and TRBJ2-7; a stretch of 8 junction bases matches TRBD2. Sequencing was carried out using PBMCs. Here the CDR3 is given as CASSQSGRTPGQYF. DNA sequence: TGTGCCAGCAGCCAGAGCGGGAGAACCCCGGGGCAGTACTTC.